What follows are 24 T cell receptor beta chains derived from one specimen sequenced in a study of T cells in Graves' hyperthyroidism and ophthalmopathy. RNA transcripts yielded amplified TCR beta CDR3 regions. A first-round RT-PCR of the TCR CDR3 used the HTBI primer set. TCRdb re-derived calls from the multiplex PCR reads in MiXCR, one entry per CDR3 protein. The sample gives hundreds of thousands of distinct CDR3 sequences, nearly 20% of which show up once; 40% to 50% is in the top ten. Sequenced material: blood. These receptor sequences come from a man aged 35 to 55 with Graves' ophthalmopathy.

In its sample, this clonotype was seen a few times. The rearrangement joins TRBV5-1 to TRBJ2-2; TRBD2 matches 7 bases. This CDR3 has 14 residues. Germline CDR1 reads SGHRS; CDR2 reads YFSETQ. The V segment lost 3 bases and the J segment 3 bases; nucleotides outside the gene matches: 2. CDR3 loop: CASSWLADTGELFF. The CDR3 DNA is TGCGCCAGCAGCTGGCTAGCGGACACCGGGGAGCTGTTTTTT.

The rearrangement links TRBV5-8 to TRBJ2-1, with D perhaps given as TRBD1 or TRBD2 (6 bases each). CDR1 is SGHTS and CDR2 is YDEGEE in the germline V gene. Trimming cost V 4 bases and J 7 bases, with 15 bases left between them. This CDR3 is built from 14 residues. CDR3 residues: CASSPRGLKNEQFF. Written as DNA, the CDR3 is TGTGCCAGCAGCCCCCGGGGGCTAAAGAATGAGCAGTTCTTC.

This clonotype was picked up many times. V and J are TRBV6-1 and TRBJ2-1; 7 positions agree with TRBD2. The J segment lost 11 bases and the V segment lost 4 bases, leaving 11 bases of the junction unmatched. The CDR3 is made up of 14 amino acids. Germline lookup yields CDR1 MNHNS and CDR2 SASEGT. The CDR3 protein is CASSASGLGRKQFF. CDR3 in DNA: TGTGCCAGCAGTGCTAGCGGCCTGGGACGAAAGCAGTTCTTC.

This clonotype was counted many times. This chain joins TRBV5-1 and TRBJ1-1; D uncertain. CDR1 is SGHRS, CDR2 YFSETQ, per germline. Trimming pared 6 bases from V and 4 bases from J, leaving 19 bases between. There are 15 residues in the CDR3. The DNA of the CDR3 is TGCGCCAGCACTCTTTTGAGCGGACGTACCACTGAAGCTTTCTTT. Its translation is CASTLLSGRTTEAFF. The full variable domain, with the rest looked up from reference TRBV5-1 and TRBJ1-1, is KAGVTQTPRYLIKTRGQQVTLSCSPISGHRSVSWYQQTPGQGLQFLFEYFSETQRNKGNFPGRFSGRQFSNSRSEMNVSTLELGDSALYLCASTLLSGRTTEAFFGQGTRLTVV.

On this clonotype: One end of the junction does not line up with germline, which may come from a read error. The chain couples TRBV3-1 to TRBJ2-7; weak D call: TRBD2 (5 bases). Per germline, CDR1 LGHDT and CDR2 YNNKEL (reference sequence). CDR3 length equals 15 residues. CDR3 DNA: TGTGCCAGCAGCCTAAATCCTATTAGCGTCTACGAGCAGTGCTTC. Amino acid sequence: CASSLNPISVYEQCF.

On this clonotype: A much larger clone differs from this one at a single base, so this may be a read error. J is TRBJ1-5 and V is TRBV5-1; D is possibly TRBD1 (6 bases). The CDR3 is made up of 14 amino acids. Germline V gives CDR1 SGHRS, CDR2 YFSETQ. The chain's CDR3 is CASSLSAGDQPRHF. The DNA for the CDR3 is TGCGCCAGCAGCTTGTCGGCAGGGGATCAGCCCCGGCATTTT.

This clonotype was seen more than once but under ten times. The V gene is TRBV12-3 or TRBV12-4, the J gene TRBJ1-6, with 7 bases matching TRBD1. This CDR3 is 15 amino acids long. Trimming at V came to 3 bases and at J to 7 bases, leaving 6 bases not matched to a gene. Here the CDR3 reads CASSFSGQSNSPLHF. The DNA of the CDR3 is TGTGCCAGCAGTTTCTCGGGACAGAGCAATTCACCCCTCCACTTT.

The genes are TRBV15 and TRBJ2-2; the match to TRBD2 covers 8 bases. V gave up 1 base and J gave up 4 bases; unmatched junction bases: 11. This CDR3 region has 18 residues. From germline, CDR1 is LNHNV and CDR2 YYDKDF (reference sequence). The CDR3 spells CATSRGSDGRAFTGELFF. CDR3 DNA sequence: TGTGCCACCAGCAGAGGGTCGGACGGGAGGGCCTTCACCGGGGAGCTGTTTTTT.

This sequence joins TRBV11-2 and TRBJ1-2, with no clear D. V was clipped by 3 bases and J by 10 bases, with 18 bases between them. CDR1 and CDR2 from the germline V gene are SGHAT and FQNNGV. The CDR3 spans 14 residues. The CDR3 region is CASSFSDGPRDYTF. The CDR3 DNA reads TGTGCCAGCAGCTTCAGCGATGGCCCGAGGGACTACACCTTC.

This clonotype has more than one count but fewer than ten. J is TRBJ1-5 and V is TRBV12-3 or TRBV12-4; D is unresolved. V lost 8 bases to trimming and J lost 4 bases, with 15 bases between them. The CDR3 consists of 14 residues. The CDR3 protein is CASCPAEGNQPQHF. In DNA form, the CDR3 reads TGTGCCAGCTGCCCGGCAGAGGGAAATCAGCCCCAGCATTTT.

This chain connects TRBV12-3 or TRBV12-4 to TRBJ2-2, with D perhaps TRBD2 (6 bases). The CDR3 contains 15 residues. Deletions cut 2 bases from V and 0 bases from J, with 7 bases between. The CDR3 spells CASSLRRANTGELFF. The CDR3 nucleotides read TGTGCCAGCAGTTTAAGGAGGGCGAACACCGGGGAGCTGTTTTTT.

This clonotype was seen only a few times. The chain combines TRBV6-1 with TRBJ1-1; D is perhaps TRBD1 (5 bases). The germline V and J ends were trimmed by 5 bases and 5 bases, with 12 bases remaining between them. Germline-derived CDR1 and CDR2 are MNHNS and SASEGT. The CDR3 runs to 13 residues. In nucleotides, the CDR3 is TGTGCCAGCAGTAAGAGGGAGGGGACTGAAGCTTTCTTT. It codes for CASSKREGTEAFF.

This clonotype has more than one count but fewer than ten. This rearrangement joins TRBV3-1 to TRBJ2-7, with D possibly being TRBD1 (6 bases). The CDR3 totals 15 residues. Deletions cut 1 base from V and 3 bases from J, with 13 bases between. The germline CDR1 and CDR2 sequences are LGHDT and YNNKEL (reference sequence). The CDR3 loop is CASSQGGTRGYEQYF. The DNA of the CDR3 is TGTGCCAGCAGCCAAGGGGGGACACGAGGCTACGAGCAGTACTTC.

This clonotype appeared once. The rearrangement uses TRBV19 and TRBJ1-2; TRBD1 matches 12 bases. V dropped 3 bases and J dropped 8; count of bases not matched to a gene: 13. CDR1 is LNHDA and CDR2 is SQIVND in the germline V gene (reference sequence). The length of the CDR3 is 17 residues. CDR3 residues: CASSIPGTGGAKDGYTF. DNA for the CDR3: TGTGCCAGTAGTATCCCCGGGACAGGGGGCGCTAAGGACGGCTACACCTTC. The full variable domain, in which reference TRBV19 and TRBJ1-2 provide the parts outside the CDR3, is DGGITQSPKYLFRKEGQNVTLSCEQNLNHDAMYWYRQDPGQGLRLIYYSQIVNDFQKGDIAEGYSVSREKKESFPLTVTSAQKNPTAFYLCASSIPGTGGAKDGYTFGSGTRLTVV.

In this sample, this clonotype turned up a few times. V usage is TRBV6-1 and J usage is TRBJ1-6; possibly TRBD1 for D (5 bases). This CDR3 has 14 amino acids. Trimming removed 8 bases at V and 8 bases at J, with 16 bases between. Germline-derived CDR1 and CDR2 are MNHNS and SASEGT. The CDR3 sequence: CASVDNLGHSPLHF. For the CDR3, the DNA is TGTGCCAGCGTAGACAACCTGGGACATTCACCCCTCCACTTT.

This clonotype was recorded a few times. The rearrangement links TRBV12-3 or TRBV12-4 to TRBJ1-2, with 8 positions matching TRBD1. V gave up 8 bases and J gave up 6 bases; unmatched junction bases: 11. The CDR3 length is 14 residues. In DNA form, the CDR3 reads TGTGCCAGCGGAACAGGGGGAAGATATAATGGCTACACCTTC. Encoded protein: CASGTGGRYNGYTF.

This clonotype was seen a handful of times. This chain joins TRBV20-1 and TRBJ2-7, with 14 bases that match TRBD2. The ends lost 6 bases at V and 7 bases at J; junction bases unmatched: 11. The CDR3 has 15 residues. Per germline, CDR1 DFQATT and CDR2 SNEGSKA (reference sequence). The DNA for the CDR3 is TGCAGTGCCAGACCGGGACTAGCGGGGGATTTTGAGCAGTACTTC. It specifies CSARPGLAGDFEQYF.

This clonotype was recorded at least ten times. This chain links TRBV19 with TRBJ1-5, with TRBD1 matching over 7 bases. The J segment lost 6 bases and the V segment lost 6 bases, leaving 11 bases of the junction unmatched. Germline V lookup: CDR1 LNHDA, CDR2 SQIVND (reference sequence). The CDR3 sequence is 15 residues long. The CDR3 nucleotides read TGTGCCAGTAGGACCGACAGGGAAACAAGTCAGCCCCAGCATTTT. As protein: CASRTDRETSQPQHF.

On this clonotype itself: A much more abundant neighbour one base away suggests this may be a read error. The CDR3 does not end in the conserved phenylalanine or tryptophan, so this is likely a read error. The CDR3 sequence: CASSYTGGSTEAFL. In DNA, the CDR3 is TGTGCCAGCAGCTACACAGGGGGGAGCACTGAAGCTTTCCTT. The V and J genes are TRBV7-2 and TRBJ1-1, with 8 bases identical to TRBD1. Germline V lookup: CDR1 SGHTA, CDR2 FQGNSA. V gave up 4 bases and J gave up 4 bases; unmatched junction bases: 5. CDR3 size: 14 residues.

In the case of this clonotype: At one end the junction does not follow the germline gene, possibly because of a read error. The chain joins TRBV5-1 to TRBJ2-1; 7 nucleotides match TRBD2. The CDR3 sequence is 15 residues long. Germline CDR1 is SGHRS and CDR2 is YFSETQ. This CDR3 reads CASSLAGGTYNEQLF. The CDR3 DNA reads TGCGCCAGCAGCTTGGCCGGGGGGACCTACAATGAGCAGCTCTTC.

V and J are TRBV6-4 and TRBJ2-3, with D hard to call. The ends were cut back, 5 bases at V and 0 bases at J, with 12 bases in the middle. The CDR3 is made up of 15 amino acids. Germline V gene lookup returns CDR1 MRHNA and CDR2 SNTAGT. The chain's CDR3 is CASSTPSCSTDTQYF. The CDR3 region has the DNA TGTGCCAGCAGTACCCCATCGTGCAGCACAGATACGCAGTATTTT.

This clonotype was picked up many times. The V and J genes are TRBV12-3 or TRBV12-4 and TRBJ1-2; D not resolved. V was shortened by 7 bases and J by 1 base, with 10 bases between the two germline ends. This CDR3 spans 13 amino acids. The CDR3 region is CASNMDGNYGYTF. Here the CDR3 DNA reads TGTGCCAGCAACATGGACGGTAACTATGGCTACACCTTC.

This clonotype has ten or more counts. The chain uses TRBV28 and TRBJ1-1; D perhaps matches TRBD1 (5 bases). The length of the CDR3 is 15 residues. Per the germline V gene, CDR1 is MDHEN and CDR2 is SYDVKM. V was shortened by 6 bases and J by 1 base, with 15 bases between the two germline ends. The CDR3 region is CASSPSGRQNTEAFF. Written as DNA, the CDR3 is TGTGCCAGCAGCCCTTCGGGACGGCAGAACACTGAAGCTTTCTTT.

The CDR3 loop reads CASSSLGQGATQYF. The CDR3 DNA sequence: TGCGCCAGCAGCTCCCTCGGACAGGGAGCGACCCAGTACTTC. The V gene is TRBV5-1, the J gene TRBJ2-5; 8 nucleotides line up with TRBD1. CDR3 length equals 14 residues. CDR1 is SGHRS, CDR2 YFSETQ, per germline. Unmatched junction bases numbered 8, after V lost 3 bases and J lost 7 bases.